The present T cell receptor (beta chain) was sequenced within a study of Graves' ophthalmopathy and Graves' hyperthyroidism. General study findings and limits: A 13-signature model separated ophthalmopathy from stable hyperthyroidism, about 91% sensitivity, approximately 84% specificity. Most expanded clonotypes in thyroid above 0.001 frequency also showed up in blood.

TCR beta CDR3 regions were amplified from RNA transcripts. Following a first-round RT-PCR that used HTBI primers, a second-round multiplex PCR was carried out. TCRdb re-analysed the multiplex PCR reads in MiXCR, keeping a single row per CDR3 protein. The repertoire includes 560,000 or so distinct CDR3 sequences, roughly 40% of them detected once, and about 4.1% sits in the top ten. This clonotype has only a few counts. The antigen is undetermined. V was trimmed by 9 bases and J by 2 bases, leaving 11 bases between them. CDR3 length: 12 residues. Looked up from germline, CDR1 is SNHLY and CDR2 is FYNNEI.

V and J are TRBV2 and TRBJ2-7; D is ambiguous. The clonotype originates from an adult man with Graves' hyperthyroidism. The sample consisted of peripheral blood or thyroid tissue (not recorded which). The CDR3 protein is CASTHETYEQYF. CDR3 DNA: TGTGCCAGTACACACGAAACCTACGAGCAGTACTTC.